Presented here are 11 T cell receptor beta chains from one specimen sequenced in a study of T cells in Graves' hyperthyroidism and ophthalmopathy. Amplified TCR beta CDR3 regions came from RNA transcripts. When the TCR CDR3 underwent first-round RT-PCR, the HTBI primer set was used. TCRdb recomputed calls from the multiplex PCR reads with MiXCR, one row per CDR3 protein. Here the sample spans about 640,000 distinct CDR3 sequences, about 15% being singletons. The sample taken for sequencing was blood. These receptors all come from a woman aged 45-65 years with Graves' ophthalmopathy.

This clonotype has a count of ten or more. The chain uses TRBV7-2 and TRBJ2-1, with D unclear. Trimming cost V 1 base and J 6 bases, with 7 bases left between them. CDR1 is SGHTA and CDR2 is FQGNSA in the germline V gene. The CDR3 has 13 amino acids. CDR3 bases: TGTGCCAGCAGCTTAGGCAACCTCAATGAGCAGTTCTTC. This encodes CASSLGNLNEQFF.

On this clonotype: Given the absence of the conserved phenylalanine or tryptophan at the CDR3 end, a read error is likely. The chain recombines TRBV29-1 with TRBJ2-7, with 9 bases that match TRBD2. The CDR3 runs to 15 residues. Germline CDR1 and CDR2: SQVTM and ANQGSEA. V gave up 4 bases and J gave up 4 bases; unmatched junction bases: 11. DNA of the CDR3: TGCAGCGTTGTCGCCTTAGCGGGAGATCGATACGAGCAGTACCTC. Its protein is CSVVALAGDRYEQYL.

There are many counts of this clonotype. The chain links TRBV28 to TRBJ1-1; TRBD1 matches at 7 bases. The CDR3 sequence is 14 residues long. Looked up from germline, CDR1 is MDHEN and CDR2 is SYDVKM. Trimming took 3 bases from V and 3 from J; bases not matched to a gene: 4. The CDR3 sequence is CASSLTGTDTEAFF. The CDR3 DNA follows: TGTGCCAGCAGTTTGACAGGGACCGACACTGAAGCTTTCTTT.

As to this clonotype: A much larger clonotype is one base distant, so this may be a read error. The chain has TRBV18 and TRBJ2-5; no clear D. The CDR3 length is 13 residues. The germline V and J ends were trimmed by 8 bases and 3 bases, with 13 bases remaining between them. Germline values: CDR1 KGHSH, CDR2 LQKENI. The CDR3 nucleotides read TGTGCCAGCCCATCAAACTCGGAAGAGACCCAGTACTTC. It codes for CASPSNSEETQYF. Variable domain in full (rest from reference TRBV18 and TRBJ2-5): NAGVMQNPRHLVRRRGQEARLRCSPMKGHSHVYWYRQLPEEGLKFMVYLQKENIIDESGMPKERFSAEFPKEGPSILRIQQVVRGDSAAYFCASPSNSEETQYFGPGTRLLVL.

This clonotype was seen many times. The J gene is TRBJ2-3, the V gene TRBV7-9, with D hard to call. The CDR3 covers 17 residues. Germline-derived CDR1 and CDR2 are SEHNR and FQNEAQ (reference sequence). V was trimmed by 1 base and J by 2 bases, leaving 16 bases between them. CDR3 in amino acids: CASSLEGRLDHTDTQYF. The CDR3 nucleotides are TGTGCCAGCAGCTTAGAGGGTCGACTCGATCACACAGATACGCAGTATTTT.

This clonotype was observed at least ten times. The chain links TRBV27 to TRBJ1-1; no clear D. The germline V gene encodes CDR1 MNHEY and CDR2 SMNVEV (reference sequence). The CDR3 has 14 amino acids. The V and J ends lost 5 bases and 4 bases respectively, with 14 bases between them. CDR3 sequence: CASSHSNSGTEAFF. CDR3 sequence (DNA): TGTGCCAGCAGTCACAGCAATTCGGGCACTGAAGCTTTCTTT.

At least ten counts were recorded for this clonotype. The chain combines TRBV7-9 with TRBJ1-2; no clear D gene. Trimming left V 1 base short and J 1 base short, with 7 bases between. CDR3 length: 14 amino acids. CDR1 and CDR2 from the germline V gene are SEHNR and FQNEAQ (reference sequence). In DNA form, the CDR3 reads TGTGCCAGCAGCTTAGACAGCGGTAACTATGGCTACACCTTC. Its protein product is CASSLDSGNYGYTF.

This clonotype showed up many times. Here the CDR3 DNA reads TGTGCCAGCAGCTTTGGGCTCGGTGTCTACGAGCAGTACTTC. Translating it yields CASSFGLGVYEQYF. The chain recombines TRBV7-2 with TRBJ2-7; D not resolved. Trimming removed 3 bases at V and 3 bases at J, with 12 bases between. CDR1 and CDR2 from the germline V gene are SGHTA and FQGNSA. This CDR3 has 14 amino acids.

In its sample, this clonotype was seen many times. The chain employs TRBV20-1 and TRBJ2-2, with 13 bases that match TRBD2. Germline CDR1 reads DFQATT; CDR2 reads SNEGSKA (reference sequence). Trimming removed 4 bases from V and 7 bases from J; junction bases left unmatched: 6. CDR3 length equals 15 residues. CDR3 sequence (DNA): TGCAGTGCTAAGGGGACTAGCGGGACCGTCGGGGAGCTGTTTTTT. This gives the protein CSAKGTSGTVGELFF.

This clonotype was recorded at least ten times. The chain joins TRBV28 to TRBJ1-1; D is perhaps TRBD1 (6 bases). The germline V gene has CDR1 MDHEN and CDR2 SYDVKM. V was clipped by 6 bases and J by 1 base, with 15 bases between them. The CDR3 extends over 15 amino acids. This chain's CDR3 is CASRETGKGNTEAFF. In nucleotides, the CDR3 is TGTGCCAGCAGGGAAACAGGGAAGGGGAACACTGAAGCTTTCTTT. The full variable domain, its missing parts supplied by reference TRBV28 and TRBJ1-1, is DVKVTQSSRYLVKRTGEKVFLECVQDMDHENMFWYRQDPGLGLRLIYFSYDVKMKEKGDIPEGYSVSREKKERFSLILESASTNQTSMYLCASRETGKGNTEAFFGQGTRLTVV.

This clonotype was seen many times. The rearrangement uses TRBV7-2 and TRBJ1-6, with TRBD1 matching 7 bases. Trimming removed 1 base from V and 10 bases from J; junction bases left unmatched: 4. This CDR3 is 14 amino acids long. Per germline, CDR1 SGHTA and CDR2 FQGNSA. CDR3 residues: CASSLDRGHSPLHF. The CDR3 DNA reads TGTGCCAGCAGCTTAGATAGGGGGCACTCACCCCTCCACTTT.